This entry lists 7 T cell receptor beta chains sequenced from one sample in a study of blood T cell repertoires in COVID-19. Profiling relied on immunoSEQ multiplex PCR, and the TCRdb table lists in-frame clones only, not all of them. The sample lists about 250,000 clones; around 85% were seen once. Input material: peripheral blood. The origin of the receptors is a man older than 75 with acute or convalescent COVID-19.

This clone was detected once. The chain has TRBV7-9 and TRBJ1-2; D uncertain. Germline-derived CDR1 and CDR2 are SEHNR and FQNEAQ (reference sequence). The germline V and J ends were trimmed by 5 bases and 0 bases, with 7 bases remaining between them. This CDR3 has 13 amino acids. The CDR3 loop reads CASSPTSNYGYTF. The DNA of the CDR3 is TGTGCCAGCAGCCCCACTTCTAACTATGGCTACACCTTC.

This clone showed up just a few times. The chain recombines TRBV11-1 with TRBJ1-2; D is unresolved. Germline CDR1 is SGHAT and CDR2 is FQDESV (reference sequence). The CDR3 extends over 13 amino acids. Trimming took 8 bases from V and 3 from J, leaving 13 bases between them. CDR3 sequence reads: CASRKGLDYGYTF. The CDR3 nucleotides are TGTGCCAGCCGGAAAGGACTAGACTATGGCTACACCTTC.

The gene calls are TRBV9 and TRBJ2-2; 11 positions match TRBD2. V trimming: 7 bases; J trimming: 1 base; junction bases outside the gene matches: 6. Germline V gene lookup returns CDR1 SGDLS and CDR2 YYNGEE. The CDR3 is 16 amino acids. CDR3 residues: CASEMGLAVNTGELFF. CDR3 sequence (DNA): TGTGCCAGCGAGATGGGACTAGCGGTGAACACCGGGGAGCTGTTTTTT.

This clone showed up just a few times. The chain has TRBV7-2 and TRBJ2-7; D gene uncertain. In germline, CDR1 is SGHTA, CDR2 FQGNSA. The CDR3 has 14 amino acids. Trimming took off 5 bases at V and 0 bases at J, with 11 bases between the two ends. CDR3 nucleotides: TGTGCCAGCAGCAGAGGTCATAGCTCCTACGAGCAGTACTTC. Its translation: CASSRGHSSYEQYF.

Here the CDR3 reads CASSPPPGQGGQNEKLFF. The CDR3 DNA sequence: TGTGCCAGCTCACCACCCCCGGGACAGGGTGGGCAGAATGAAAAACTGTTTTTT. The chain couples TRBV18 to TRBJ1-4; 9 nucleotides match TRBD1. Germline lookup yields CDR1 KGHSH and CDR2 LQKENI. V was clipped by 0 bases and J by 5 bases; unmatched bases: 10. The CDR3 extends over 18 amino acids.

The V gene is TRBV2, the J gene TRBJ1-3; D might be TRBD1 (6 bases). Germline CDR1 is SNHLY and CDR2 is FYNNEI. The CDR3 contains 11 residues. V lost 11 bases to trimming and J lost 2 bases, with 7 bases between them. CDR3 sequence (DNA): TGTGCCTCAGGGGCTGGAAACACCATATATTTT. It yields the protein CASGAGNTIYF.

The CDR3 region has the DNA TGTGCCAGCAGGGAGTGGACTGAAGCTTTCTTT. It specifies CASREWTEAFF. This chain uses TRBV6-5 with TRBJ1-1; no firm D call. Germline CDR1 MNHEY, CDR2 SVGAGI. The V end was cut by 6 bases, the J end by 5 bases, with 7 bases between. The CDR3 has 11 amino acids.